This T cell receptor (beta chain) is from a study of blood T cell repertoires in COVID-19. The assay was immunoSEQ multiplex PCR, and TCRdb's table has in-frame clones only and misses some. The table records 150,000 to 200,000 clones, 85% to 90% of them present only once. Trimming stripped 7 bases from V and 10 bases from J, with 14 bases between. The CDR3 loop spans 12 amino acids. Germline CDR1 LNHDA, CDR2 SQIVND (reference sequence). V is TRBV19 and J is TRBJ2-1; a possible D gene is TRBD1 (6 bases). Material: peripheral blood. The clonotype was recovered from a man in his late teens or twenties with acute or convalescent COVID-19. The CDR3 region is CASNTGPGEQFF. CDR3 coding DNA: TGTGCCAGTAACACAGGGCCAGGGGAGCAGTTCTTC.